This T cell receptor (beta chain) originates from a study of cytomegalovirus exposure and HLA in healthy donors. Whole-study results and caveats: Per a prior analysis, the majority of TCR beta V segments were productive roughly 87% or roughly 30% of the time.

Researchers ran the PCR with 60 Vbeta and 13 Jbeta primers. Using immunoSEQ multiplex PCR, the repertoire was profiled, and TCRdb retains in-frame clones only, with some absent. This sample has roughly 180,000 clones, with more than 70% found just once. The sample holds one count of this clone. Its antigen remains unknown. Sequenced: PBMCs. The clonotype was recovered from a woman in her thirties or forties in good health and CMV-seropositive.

The CDR3 is CASSFGTGGKNTEAFF. The CDR3 DNA sequence: TGTGCCAGCAGCTTCGGGACAGGGGGAAAGAACACTGAAGCTTTCTTT. The V and J genes are TRBV5-6 and TRBJ1-1; 11 positions match TRBD1. J was trimmed by 1 base and V by 2 bases; bases with no gene match: 4. The CDR3 contains 16 residues. Germline V CDR1 and CDR2: SGHDT, YYEEEE.